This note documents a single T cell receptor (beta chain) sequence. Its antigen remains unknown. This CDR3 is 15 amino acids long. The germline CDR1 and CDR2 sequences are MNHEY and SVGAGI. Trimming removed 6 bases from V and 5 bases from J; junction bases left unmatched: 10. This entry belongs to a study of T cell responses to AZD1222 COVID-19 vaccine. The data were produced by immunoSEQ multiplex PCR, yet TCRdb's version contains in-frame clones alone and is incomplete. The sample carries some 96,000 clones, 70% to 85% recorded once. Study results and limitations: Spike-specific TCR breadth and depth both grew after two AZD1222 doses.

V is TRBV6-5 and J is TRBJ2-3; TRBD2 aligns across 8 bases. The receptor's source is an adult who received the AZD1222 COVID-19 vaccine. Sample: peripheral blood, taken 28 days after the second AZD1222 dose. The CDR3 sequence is CASRPVGGAGDTQYF. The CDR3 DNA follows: TGTGCCAGCAGACCCGTCGGGGGGGCGGGAGATACGCAGTATTTT.